This TCR beta chain derives from a study of T cells after yellow fever vaccination. Study at large: SMART-Seq v4 Ultra Low Input handled preparation of low-cell-number fractions.

One entry per CDR3 protein, called by TCRdb with MiXCR from the 5' RACE reads. The sample lists 450,000 to 600,000 distinct CDR3 sequences, 13% occurring once. This clonotype was counted a few times. CDR3 length: 14 amino acids. Trimming took 0 bases from V and 5 from J, leaving 8 bases between them. Germline V gene lookup returns CDR1 LGHNA and CDR2 YSLEER. The chain joins TRBV4-3 to TRBJ2-1; no clear D. This sequence originates from a man aged 30-40 years who received the YFV17D yellow fever vaccine. Specimen: PBMCs, collected on the day of the yellow fever booster vaccination. The CDR3 loop reads CASSQDGPNNEQFF. As DNA, the CDR3 is TGCGCCAGCAGCCAAGATGGGCCCAACAATGAGCAGTTCTTC.